Included here is one T cell receptor (beta chain) sequence, with context. Its target is unknown. TCRdb reprocessed the RT-PCR reads with MiXCR, giving one entry per CDR3 protein. The sample holds around 710,000 distinct CDR3 sequences, over 11% seen once. These data originate in a study of response to subunit inactivated influenza vaccine. Study observations and caveats: Authors suggested few new T cells are recruited by each seasonal influenza vaccination.

This CDR3 has 14 residues. V was shortened by 0 bases and J by 8 bases, with 10 bases between the two germline ends. In germline, CDR1 is MNHEY, CDR2 SVGAGI. The genes are TRBV6-5 and TRBJ1-4; maybe TRBD1 (5 bases). This specimen consisted of PBMCs from blood, obtained roughly 2 weeks before vaccination. The TCR sequence derives from a man aged 45 to 65 who received an inactivated influenza vaccine. CDR3 region: CASSYSGRHEKLFF. CDR3 coding DNA: TGTGCCAGCAGTTACTCGGGACGGCACGAAAAACTGTTTTTT.